The 17 T cell receptor beta chains listed next were all sequenced from one sample in a study of OX40 agonist ivuxolimab in advanced cancers. Sequencing was performed with immunoSEQ multiplex PCR; in TCRdb, only in-frame clones are kept and a portion is missing. The data hold more than 80,000 clones, with around nine tenths observed a single time. Here the sequenced sample was CD4+ or CD8+ T cells sorted from blood, taken in a trial of the OX40 agonist ivuxolimab. The receptors were sampled from an adult with an advanced solid tumor such as melanoma, head and neck, liver or kidney cancer.

The chain recombines TRBV27 with TRBJ2-3; 8 nucleotides match TRBD2. J was trimmed by 1 base and V by 4 bases; bases with no gene match: 7. There are 16 residues in the CDR3. Germline V CDR1 and CDR2: MNHEY, SMNVEV (reference sequence). The CDR3 protein is CASSSPGLEGTDTQYF. Here the CDR3 DNA reads TGTGCCAGCAGTTCACCGGGACTAGAGGGCACAGATACGCAGTATTTT.

The gene calls are TRBV11-3 and TRBJ2-2, with no clear D. The CDR3 extends over 14 amino acids. CDR1 and CDR2 (germline): SGHNT, YENEEA. The V gene lost 5 bases and the J gene lost 0 bases, with 7 bases spanning the gap. The DNA for the CDR3 is TGTGCCAGCAGCCGCACTACGAACACCGGGGAGCTGTTTTTT. It codes for CASSRTTNTGELFF.

The chain's CDR3 is CAWGSLYEQYF. CDR3 DNA sequence: TGTGCCTGGGGCTCCCTGTACGAGCAGTACTTC. This chain links TRBV30 with TRBJ2-7; D uncertain. V dropped 5 bases and J dropped 4 bases, with 9 bases sitting between them. CDR3 size: 11 residues. Germline assignment: CDR1 GTSNPN and CDR2 SVGIG (reference sequence). The variable domain in full, completed from reference TRBV30 and TRBJ2-7, reads SQTIHQWPATLVQPVGSPLSLECTVEGTSNPNLYWYRQAAGRGLQLLFYSVGIGQISSEVPQNLSASRPQDRQFILSSKKLLLSDSGFYLCAWGSLYEQYFGPGTRLTVT.

The chain joins TRBV27 to TRBJ1-6, with D tentatively TRBD1 (5 bases). The CDR3 runs 14 residues. Trimming removed 5 bases at V and 7 bases at J, with 12 bases between. Looked up from germline, CDR1 is MNHEY and CDR2 is SMNVEV (reference sequence). CDR3 in DNA: TGTGCCAGCAGTGTGAGGGGAGGGAATTCACCCCTCCACTTT. Protein sequence: CASSVRGGNSPLHF.

V usage is TRBV18 and J usage is TRBJ2-5; D gene uncertain. The CDR3 length is 14 residues. Germline V gene sequence: CDR1 KGHSH, CDR2 LQKENI. The V end lost 5 bases, the J end lost 0 bases, and 10 bases lay between the germline ends. This CDR3 reads CASSLTEYQETQYF. The CDR3, as DNA: TGTGCCAGCTCATTGACTGAGTACCAAGAGACCCAGTACTTC.

This clone has a handful of counts. The chain carries TRBV5-6 and TRBJ1-2, with 7 positions matching TRBD1. Germline loops: CDR1 SGHDT, CDR2 YYEEEE. V shed 4 bases and J 6 bases; nucleotides not matched to a gene: 6. This CDR3 region has 13 residues. CDR3 DNA: TGTGCCAGCAGCCCAGGGGGGAACGATGGCTACACCTTC. Its translation: CASSPGGNDGYTF.

This chain links TRBV19 with TRBJ2-7; D might be TRBD1 (5 bases). The V end was cut by 3 bases, the J end by 3 bases, with 15 bases between. Germline V lookup: CDR1 LNHDA, CDR2 SQIVND (reference sequence). The CDR3 totals 15 residues. CDR3 bases: TGTGCCAGTAGTATTCGGGCAGGGATTATCTACGAGCAGTACTTC. Protein: CASSIRAGIIYEQYF.

CDR3 coding DNA: TGTGCCAGCAGCTTAGATATCGGGGGGAGCGATCAGCCCCAGCATTTT. Translating it yields CASSLDIGGSDQPQHF. The gene calls are TRBV11-2 and TRBJ1-5, with a possible D match to TRBD1 (5 bases). Germline assignment: CDR1 SGHAT and CDR2 FQNNGV. The CDR3 runs to 16 residues. V lost 0 bases and J 5 bases, leaving 14 bases between the germline ends.

This chain connects TRBV6-6 to TRBJ2-1; D may correspond to TRBD1 or TRBD2 (5 bases each). This CDR3 has 14 residues. V shed 2 bases and J shed 3 bases, with 8 bases lying between them. Looked up from germline, CDR1 is MNHNY and CDR2 is SVGAGI (reference sequence). The CDR3 here is CASSYGGNYNEQFF. The CDR3 nucleotides are TGTGCCAGCAGTTACGGGGGAAACTACAATGAGCAGTTCTTC.

This clone came up a few times. At the DNA level, this CDR3 is encoded by other sequences in the same sample as well. V gene TRBV2 combines with J gene TRBJ2-3, with unresolved D. V was pared by 4 bases and J by 5 bases, with 4 bases between. The CDR3 runs 11 residues. Germline CDR1 and CDR2: SNHLY and FYNNEI. In nucleotides, the CDR3 is TGTGCCAGCAGTGTCGGAGATACGCAGTATTTT. Translation: CASSVGDTQYF.

This sequence joins TRBV4-2 and TRBJ1-1, with 11 bases fitting TRBD1. Germline CDR1 reads LGHNA; CDR2 reads YNFKEQ. This CDR3 comprises 18 residues. V shed 1 base and J 5 bases; nucleotides not matched to a gene: 12. The CDR3 sequence: CASSQAPGQGAFGTEAFF. The CDR3 nucleotides are TGTGCCAGCAGCCAAGCCCCCGGACAGGGGGCTTTTGGGACTGAAGCTTTCTTT.

Comments on this clone: Other DNA sequences from this sample encode an identical CDR3 as well. The chain recombines TRBV4-1 with TRBJ2-3; 7 bases align to TRBD2. This CDR3 spans 14 amino acids. CDR1 MGHRA and CDR2 YSYEKL come from the germline V gene. Germline trimming cut 3 bases from V and 2 bases from J; bases unmatched to any gene: 2. The CDR3 region is CASSQGDYTDTQYF. CDR3 DNA: TGCGCCAGCAGCCAGGGGGACTACACAGATACGCAGTATTTT.

The chain recombines TRBV15 with TRBJ2-1; 11 nucleotides align to TRBD2. The germline CDR1 and CDR2 sequences are LNHNV and YYDKDF (reference sequence). V lost 0 bases and J lost 6; bases outside the gene matches: 1. This CDR3 comprises 15 residues. The CDR3 protein is CATSRDTSGSNEQFF. The CDR3 DNA reads as TGTGCCACCAGCAGAGACACTAGCGGGAGCAATGAGCAGTTCTTC.

The V gene is TRBV7-8, the J gene TRBJ1-5, with a tentative D call TRBD1 (6 bases). CDR1 is SGHVS and CDR2 is FQNEAQ in the germline V gene. The V and J ends lost 2 bases and 2 bases respectively, with 16 bases between them. The CDR3 runs to 17 residues. This CDR3 is CASSLRGATQGNQPQHF. The CDR3, as DNA: TGTGCCAGCAGCTTAAGGGGGGCTACGCAGGGCAATCAGCCCCAGCATTTT.

CDR3 amino acids: CAWVSTGEGPLHF. CDR3 coding DNA: TGTGCCTGGGTGTCCACAGGGGAAGGACCCCTCCACTTT. The rearrangement joins TRBV30 to TRBJ1-6; 7 bases agree with TRBD1. J gave up 12 bases and V 5 bases, and 10 bases lay outside the gene matches. The CDR3 totals 13 residues. CDR1 and CDR2 from the germline V gene are GTSNPN and SVGIG (reference sequence).

J is TRBJ2-7 and V is TRBV6-1; D not resolved. Looked up from germline, CDR1 is MNHNS and CDR2 is SASEGT. Trimming pared 2 bases from V and 3 bases from J, leaving 8 bases between. The CDR3 has 13 amino acids. For the CDR3, the DNA is TGTGCCAGCAGTGAAATAACCCACTACGAGCAGTACTTC. It codes for CASSEITHYEQYF.

The chain couples TRBV29-1 to TRBJ1-1; D may be TRBD1 (5 bases). CDR1 and CDR2 (germline): SQVTM, ANQGSEA. The CDR3 contains 13 residues. V was pared by 7 bases and J by 3 bases, with 15 bases between. Here the CDR3 reads CSAMDAGDTEAFF. As DNA, the CDR3 is TGCAGCGCTATGGACGCGGGGGACACTGAAGCTTTCTTT.